The rows below give T cell receptor beta chains drawn from one sample of a study of beta chain features in type 1 diabetes. TCRdb keeps only in-frame clones here, not all; method: immunoSEQ multiplex PCR. The sample yields 200,000 to 250,000 clones, 68% seen once. Source material: naive CD4+ T cells from blood. Receptor source: a man aged 25 to 45 in good health. The CDR3 runs from the conserved cysteine through the conserved F or W. The D gene is left open where the match is weak. Only part of the rows carry a size: once, few, many, or a class if the clone is expanded.

d_gene	abundance	v_gene	j_gene	CDR3nt	CDR3aa
NA	NA	TRBV2	TRBJ2-3	TGTGCCAGCAGTGAGTCGGTGGGTACGCAGTATTTT	CASSESVGTQYF
TRBD2	NA	TRBV29-1	TRBJ2-7	TGCAGCGCAGGACTAGCGGCCTACGAGCAGTACTTC	CSAGLAAYEQYF
NA	NA	TRBV9	TRBJ1-2	TGTGCCAGCAGCGTCAGGACAGATGCAGGCTACACCTTC	CASSVRTDAGYTF
NA	NA	TRBV29-1	TRBJ1-1	TGCAGCGTTGTTTGGGGCCCGAACACTGAAGCTTTCTTT	CSVVWGPNTEAFF
TRBD2	NA	TRBV7-2	TRBJ2-7	TGTGCCAGCAGCTTAGTTTCCGCGGGAGGGGCCTACGAGCAGTACTTC	CASSLVSAGGAYEQYF
NA	NA	TRBV5-4	TRBJ2-3	TGTGCCAGCAGCTACCCAGCGGCGGGTACGCAGTATTTT	CASSYPAAGTQYF
TRBD2	once	TRBV6-5	TRBJ2-1	TGTGCCAGCAGTCTGGGGGGGAGAAATGAGCAGTTCTTC	CASSLGGRNEQFF
NA	few	TRBV18	TRBJ2-1	TGTGCCAGCTCCCGAAACCAGGGTTTGGGTGAGCAGTTCTTC	CASSRNQGLGEQFF
NA	NA	TRBV4-3	TRBJ2-3	TGCGCCAGCAGCCAAGCCGGCGGGAAGAGCACAGATACGCAGTATTTT	CASSQAGGKSTDTQYF
NA	NA	TRBV5-1	TRBJ2-5	TGCGCCTCCGGGGACGTTCAAGAGACCCAGTACTTC	CASGDVQETQYF
NA	NA	TRBV25-1	TRBJ1-2	TGTGCCAGCAGTGGATTGACTGGTTATGGCTACACCTTC	CASSGLTGYGYTF
NA	NA	TRBV1	TRBJ2-5	TGCACCAGCAGCCAAGCCGTGGCCCAGTACTTC	CTSSQAVAQYF
NA	NA	TRBV30	TRBJ2-3	TGTGCCTGGAGTGACGAGGGACTCGGGTACACAGATACGCAGTATTTT	CAWSDEGLGYTDTQYF
NA	NA	TRBV6-5	TRBJ2-4	TGTGCCAGCAGTTACGGGCGGAACAAAAACATTCAGTACTTC	CASSYGRNKNIQYF
NA	once	TRBV5-1	TRBJ1-1	TGCGCCAGCAGCTTGATAATCGGCGACACTGAAGCTTTCTTT	CASSLIIGDTEAFF
NA	NA	TRBV29-1	TRBJ1-1	TGCAGCGTTCTCCCAGGGGTGAACACTGAAGCTTTCTTT	CSVLPGVNTEAFF
TRBD2	NA	TRBV30	TRBJ2-7	TGTGCCTGGAGTGTGGTAGCGGGAGTAAACGAGCAGTACTTC	CAWSVVAGVNEQYF
NA	NA	TRBV9	TRBJ2-3	TGTGCCAGCAGCGTAGCGACCCCGGGGACAGATACGCAGTATTTT	CASSVATPGTDTQYF
NA	NA	TRBV5-1	TRBJ2-7	TGCGCCAGCGGGATGGCCCACTCCTACGAGCAGTACTTC	CASGMAHSYEQYF
TRBD1	NA	TRBV29-1	TRBJ2-6	TGCAGCGTGGGACAGTCCTCTGGGGCCAACGTCCTGACTTTC	CSVGQSSGANVLTF
NA	NA	TRBV6-1	TRBJ2-3	TGTGCCAGCAGGACCAGCGGCCTAAGCACAGATACGCAGTATTTT	CASRTSGLSTDTQYF
NA	NA	TRBV7-2	TRBJ2-5	TGTGCCAGCAGCTTAGCCTCTAGTGAGACCCAGTACTTC	CASSLASSETQYF
TRBD2	once	TRBV29-1	TRBJ2-1	TGCAGCGTCCAAAAAGGGACTAGCGGTTACAATGAGCAGTTCTTC	CSVQKGTSGYNEQFF
NA	few	TRBV9	TRBJ2-1	TGTGCCAGCAGCCCACTGGGGACTTCCGAGCAGTTCTTC	CASSPLGTSEQFF
NA	few	TRBV29-1	TRBJ2-7	TGCAGCGTTGGGACAGTGATGACCTACGAGCAGTACTTC	CSVGTVMTYEQYF
NA	NA	TRBV30	TRBJ1-1	TGTGCCTGGACAGGATCTCTCGTAGCTTTCTTT	CAWTGSLVAFF
NA	NA	TRBV29-1	TRBJ2-1	TGCAGCGTTGGGACCCGAAGCTCCTACAATGAGCAGTTCTTC	CSVGTRSSYNEQFF
NA	NA	TRBV25-1	TRBJ2-7	TGTGCCAGCAGTGAAGGATTGACGGGGGAGCAGTACTTC	CASSEGLTGEQYF
NA	NA	TRBV30	TRBJ2-3	TGTGCCTGGAGTCCCCGTGCCATCCGCACAGATACGCAGTATTTT	CAWSPRAIRTDTQYF
NA	once	TRBV2	TRBJ2-2	TGTGCCAGCAGTGGTGCGCTTTATAATCAAGGAGCCGGGGAGCTGTTTTTT	CASSGALYNQGAGELFF
NA	NA	TRBV29-1	TRBJ2-5	TGCAGCGTCGGACGCAGGGTAGCGGACGAGACCCAGTACTTC	CSVGRRVADETQYF
NA	NA	TRBV11-2	TRBJ1-4	TGTGCCAGCAGCTTAATCGGTACAACTAATGAAAAACTGTTTTTT	CASSLIGTTNEKLFF
NA	NA	TRBV29-1	TRBJ2-3	TGCAGCGTTGAGAGGGGGTACACAGATACGCAGTATTTT	CSVERGYTDTQYF
NA	NA	TRBV6-6	TRBJ1-1	TGTGCCACCTCCGTGGAGGGTGAAGCTTTCTTT	CATSVEGEAFF
NA	NA	TRBV29-1	TRBJ2-1	TGCAGCGTTGAAGACCCAGGGCCCTCCTACAATGAGCAGTTCTTC	CSVEDPGPSYNEQFF
TRBD2	NA	TRBV29-1	TRBJ2-3	TGCAGCGCCACGGGACTAGCGGGTAAAAGCACAGATACGCAGTATTTT	CSATGLAGKSTDTQYF
NA	few	TRBV10-3	TRBJ2-7	TGTGCCACCTCTCCTTTTGGCGGGACCTCCTACGAGCAGTACTTC	CATSPFGGTSYEQYF
NA	NA	TRBV5-7	TRBJ2-7	TGTGCCAGCAGCTTGGCCAGCGCGCCTCACTACGAGCAGTACTTC	CASSLASAPHYEQYF
NA	NA	TRBV21-1	TRBJ2-6	TGTGCCAGCAGCGGCTCGAGGGCTGGGGCCAACGTCCTGACTTTC	CASSGSRAGANVLTF
NA	NA	TRBV7-9	TRBJ1-6	TGTGCCAGCAGCTCCGACCCTGGAAACTCACCCCTCCACTTT	CASSSDPGNSPLHF
NA	NA	TRBV7-8	TRBJ1-2	TGTGCCAGCAGCGGACGGGATTTTAACTATGGCTACACCTTC	CASSGRDFNYGYTF
NA	NA	TRBV29-1	TRBJ2-2	TGCAGCGTTCTGGGGACGGGGGTTAACACCGGGGAGCTGTTTTTT	CSVLGTGVNTGELFF
TRBD1	NA	TRBV7-2	TRBJ2-4	TGTGCCAGCAGCTTTGGGACAGGGGGAAACATTCAGTACTTC	CASSFGTGGNIQYF
NA	NA	TRBV15	TRBJ2-1	TGTGCCACCAGCAGAGATTACGGTGAGCAGTTCTTC	CATSRDYGEQFF
NA	once	TRBV29-1	TRBJ1-2	TGCAGCGTTGAGTCAGGGTCCTATGGCTACACCTTC	CSVESGSYGYTF
NA	NA	TRBV4-1	TRBJ2-6	TGCGCCAGCAGCCAAGAATCCCTTGCTGGGGCCAACGTCCTGACTTTC	CASSQESLAGANVLTF
TRBD2	NA	TRBV25-1	TRBJ2-3	TGTGCCAGCAGTAAAAGACTAGCGCCAGATACGCAGTATTTT	CASSKRLAPDTQYF
NA	once	TRBV9	TRBJ1-2	TGTGCCAGCAGCGTAGGCGGCGGGGACTATGGCTACACCTTC	CASSVGGGDYGYTF
NA	NA	TRBV25-1	TRBJ2-7	TGTGCCAGCAGTGACAGCGGGCGCTCCTACGAGCAGTACTTC	CASSDSGRSYEQYF
NA	few	TRBV11-2	TRBJ2-3	TGTGCCAGCAGCACGCTAAAGCGGGGCACAGATACGCAGTATTTT	CASSTLKRGTDTQYF
NA	few	TRBV9	TRBJ2-3	TGTGCCAGCAGCCCCCCATCCGCAGATACGCAGTATTTT	CASSPPSADTQYF
NA	few	TRBV18	TRBJ2-5	TGTGCCAGCTCACCTACAGCGAACCAAGAGACCCAGTACTTC	CASSPTANQETQYF